This T cell receptor (beta chain) was documented in a study of shared clonotypes between healthy human individuals. Turning to this clone: What it binds is unknown.

Study results and caveats: Tissues were not sampled, only blood, and their repertoires likely differ.

Every donor, a Caucasian adult, lived in Nashville, Tennessee. Using immunoSEQ multiplex PCR, the repertoire was profiled, and TCRdb retains in-frame clones only, with some absent. This sample yields 2 million to 2.5 million clones, of which approximately 93% are seen a single time; about 0.39% belongs to the top ten. Sequenced: naive CD4+ T cells from PBMCs. This sample's subset: CD45RA+ positively selected. The TCR comes from a young man in good health. Some clones in this sample may be carry-over from other donors' samples.

CDR3 sequence (DNA): TGCGCCAGCAGCCAAGATGACAGGGGATGGTACGAGCAGTACTTC. Protein sequence: CASSQDDRGWYEQYF. This chain connects TRBV4-1 to TRBJ2-7; 8 bases agree with TRBD1. The CDR3 is made up of 15 amino acids. In germline, CDR1 is MGHRA, CDR2 YSYEKL. V was clipped by 0 bases and J by 4 bases; unmatched bases: 5.